The 4 T cell receptor beta chains presented below share a single source sample, sequenced in a study of blood T cell repertoires in COVID-19. Some clones are missing from TCRdb's copy, which holds only in-frame ones; the method was immunoSEQ multiplex PCR. The data show 200,000 to 300,000 clones, 83% seen once. The sample was peripheral blood. Receptors were obtained from a human donor in a cohort sampled during active COVID-19.

The chain joins TRBV29-1 to TRBJ1-1, with 8 bases aligning to TRBD1. The length of the CDR3 is 14 residues. The J segment lost 6 bases and the V segment lost 6 bases, leaving 12 bases of the junction unmatched. Germline V gene lookup returns CDR1 SQVTM and CDR2 ANQGSEA. CDR3 residues: CSVLQGDTLSEAFF. The DNA of the CDR3 is TGCAGCGTGCTACAGGGGGATACCCTCTCTGAAGCTTTCTTT.

V usage is TRBV6-6 and J usage is TRBJ2-5; D is perhaps TRBD1 (5 bases). Germline loops: CDR1 MNHNY, CDR2 SVGAGI (reference sequence). This CDR3 spans 13 amino acids. The ends were cut back, 5 bases at V and 0 bases at J, with 7 bases in the middle. The CDR3 coding sequence is TGTGCCAGCAGTCGACAGTACCAAGAGACCCAGTACTTC. It yields the protein CASSRQYQETQYF.

This sequence joins TRBV7-6 and TRBJ2-7, with TRBD2 matching over 14 bases. There are 18 residues in the CDR3. Germline trimming cut 5 bases from V and 4 bases from J; bases unmatched to any gene: 13. CDR1 is SGHVS and CDR2 is FNYEAQ in the germline V gene. The DNA of the CDR3 is TGTGCCAGCAGCCGAGCCGGGACTAGCGGGAGAAACGGTTACGAGCAGTACTTC. This gives the protein CASSRAGTSGRNGYEQYF.

The J gene is TRBJ1-2, the V gene TRBV25-1; the D gene is possibly TRBD1 (6 bases). The germline gives CDR1 MGHDK, CDR2 SYGVNS. The germline V and J ends were trimmed by 9 bases and 2 bases, with 16 bases remaining between them. The CDR3 length is 14 residues. In nucleotides, the CDR3 is TGTGCCAGTTCCTACAAGGGGGGGAACTATGGCTACACCTTC. Its translation is CASSYKGGNYGYTF.